This entry features one T cell receptor (beta chain) sequence. The sample comes from a study of T cells in localized non-small cell lung cancer. The protocol was immunoSEQ multiplex PCR, while the TCRdb copy is restricted to in-frame clones and leaves out a portion. The sample records about 46,000 clones, 65% to 90% being singletons. With 6 bases clipped from V and 1 base from J, the junction kept 5 bases outside the gene matches. CDR1 is KGHSH and CDR2 is LQKENI in the germline V gene. CDR3 length: 15 residues. The V call is TRBV18, the J call TRBJ1-1, with 10 bases fitting TRBD1. Material: peripheral blood mononuclear cells, obtained before any cancer treatment. The TCR was taken from a man aged 40-75 years with stage III lung adenocarcinoma. In DNA, the CDR3 is TGTGCCAGCTCGCGGACAGGGGGGTCGAACACTGAAGCTTTCTTT. It specifies CASSRTGGSNTEAFF.